The 19 T cell receptor beta chains presented below share a single source sample, sequenced in a study of regulatory T cells in long-lasting Graves disease. iRepertoire HTBI primers and Arm-PCR of CDR3 regions built TCR beta libraries. TCRdb redid the calling of the multiplex PCR reads with MiXCR, one entry per CDR3 protein. The data hold about 620,000 distinct CDR3 sequences, with approximately 15% observed a single time. Documented time point: newly diagnosed GD, antithyroid drugs for less than 3 months. There was RNA extracted from PBMCs, and the TCR library was made from it. The data were also submitted as part of a second study, on T cells in Graves' hyperthyroidism and ophthalmopathy.

This specimen was peripheral blood mononuclear cells (PBMCs), taken at new diagnosis, from a patient treated with antithyroid drugs. The receptors derive from a woman in her twenties or thirties with Graves disease.

This clonotype showed up many times. This sequence joins TRBV3-1 and TRBJ2-2, with D possibly TRBD2 on 5 matching bases. CDR1 is LGHDT, CDR2 YNNKEL, per germline (reference sequence). Trimming took off 4 bases at V and 10 bases at J, with 19 bases between the two ends. This CDR3 has 15 residues. As DNA, the CDR3 is TGTGCCAGCAGCCCTCGGGCTAGCATGACCAAGGAGCTGTTTTTT. Residues: CASSPRASMTKELFF.

This rearrangement joins TRBV12-3 or TRBV12-4 to TRBJ1-5; D may be TRBD1 (5 bases). Trimming shortened V by 6 bases and J by 6 bases, and 15 bases separated the two germline ends. This CDR3 has 14 amino acids. CDR3 sequence reads: CASSRLGVGQPQHF. The DNA of the CDR3 is TGTGCCAGCAGCCGATTAGGGGTTGGTCAGCCCCAGCATTTT.

At least ten counts were recorded for this clonotype. The chain uses TRBV12-3 or TRBV12-4 and TRBJ1-4; no clear D. With 7 bases removed from V and 8 bases from J, the gap between germline ends came to 23 bases. This CDR3 has 16 amino acids. CDR3 DNA sequence: TGTGCCAGCATGCTACGATTAGGCAGTATGGAAGAAAAACTGTTTTTT. Protein: CASMLRLGSMEEKLFF.

The table lists this clonotype with many counts. In DNA, the CDR3 is TGTGCCAGCAGCCAGAGTGAAGCCTTCGATACGCAGTATTTT. The encoded protein is CASSQSEAFDTQYF. This chain uses TRBV14 with TRBJ2-3; no reliable D call. The germline V gene encodes CDR1 SGHDN and CDR2 FVKESK. This CDR3 contains 14 residues. V was cut by 3 bases and J by 6 bases, with 13 bases left in between.

This clonotype came up once. A clone one base away is much larger, so this may be a read error. The genes are TRBV6-2 or TRBV6-3 and TRBJ2-7, with 10 bases that match TRBD2. The germline gives CDR1 MNHEY, CDR2 SVGEGT. The CDR3 sequence is 15 residues long. CDR3 DNA: TGTGCCAGCAGAGGGGAGCGGGAGGGGTCCTACGGGCAGTACTTC. It encodes CASRGEREGSYGQYF.

As DNA, the CDR3 is TGTGCCAGCAGCTTTTCAGTAGCAAATAATTCACCCCTCCACTTT. Amino acid sequence: CASSFSVANNSPLHF. The rearrangement links TRBV7-2 to TRBJ1-6; D gene ambiguous. The germline V gene encodes CDR1 SGHTA and CDR2 FQGNSA. Trimming pared 3 bases from V and 5 bases from J, leaving 11 bases between. The length of the CDR3 is 15 residues.

This clonotype was observed many times. The V and J genes are TRBV29-1 and TRBJ1-1; possibly TRBD1 for D (5 bases). This CDR3 spans 13 amino acids. Trimming left V 4 bases short and J 3 bases short, with 12 bases between. CDR1 is SQVTM, CDR2 ANQGSEA, per germline. This chain's CDR3 is CSVGGGSDTEAFF. CDR3 bases: TGCAGCGTTGGGGGGGGGTCGGACACTGAAGCTTTCTTT.

The chain uses TRBV4-2 and TRBJ2-5, with 11 bases that match TRBD2. Germline assignment: CDR1 LGHNA and CDR2 YNFKEQ. V shed 1 base, J shed 1 base, and the junction held 2 bases outside the gene matches. This CDR3 is built from 16 residues. CDR3 DNA: TGTGCCAGCAGCCAAGGGACTAGCGGGCCCCAAGAGACCCAGTACTTC. It yields the protein CASSQGTSGPQETQYF.

V gene TRBV6-5 combines with J gene TRBJ1-4; 7 bases fit TRBD1. This CDR3 is 16 amino acids long. The V and J ends lost 2 bases and 8 bases, in that order; junction bases with no gene match: 11. From germline, CDR1 is MNHEY and CDR2 SVGAGI. The DNA for the CDR3 is TGTGCCAGCAGTTACCGCCCGACAGGGATGGGGGAAAAACTGTTTTTT. Its protein is CASSYRPTGMGEKLFF.

This clonotype was detected ten times or more. The CDR3 bases are TGTGCCAGCAGCCCCCACGTTTCGGGTGTTTCGAGGAACGGGGAGCTGTTTTTT. Its translation is CASSPHVSGVSRNGELFF. The chain uses TRBV7-2 and TRBJ2-2; D uncertain. V was pared by 5 bases and J by 7 bases, with 26 bases between. This CDR3 comprises 18 residues. The germline V gene encodes CDR1 SGHTA and CDR2 FQGNSA. Filled out from reference TRBV7-2 and TRBJ2-2, the complete variable domain reads GAGVSQSPSNKVTEKGKDVELRCDPISGHTALYWYRQSLGQGLEFLIYFQGNSAPDKSGLPSDRFSAERTGGSVSTLTIQRTQQEDSAVYLCASSPHVSGVSRNGELFFGEGSRLTVL.

The V gene is TRBV20-1, the J gene TRBJ1-4, with 7 positions matching TRBD1. CDR3 length: 18 amino acids. Unmatched junction bases numbered 16, after V lost 3 bases and J lost 3 bases. CDR1 DFQATT and CDR2 SNEGSKA come from the germline V gene (reference sequence). The CDR3 nucleotides read TGCAGTGCTAGGAAGACAGGGAAGGAAGAATCAGCTAATGAAAAACTGTTTTTT. Protein product: CSARKTGKEESANEKLFF.

This clonotype was seen more than once but under ten times. The V call is TRBV19, the J call TRBJ2-7, with 9 bases that match TRBD1. The ends lost 4 bases at V and 5 bases at J; junction bases unmatched: 9. CDR1 and CDR2 (germline): LNHDA, SQIVND (reference sequence). This CDR3 has 15 amino acids. The CDR3 coding sequence is TGTGCCAGTAGTAGGTCCGGGACAGGGTCCCACGAGCAGTACTTC. It encodes CASSRSGTGSHEQYF.

In its sample, this clonotype was seen many times. V is TRBV12-3 or TRBV12-4 and J is TRBJ2-7; no clear D gene. This CDR3 contains 12 residues. V was clipped by 3 bases and J by 2 bases, with 5 bases between them. The CDR3 DNA reads TGTGCCAGCAGTTTTTCCCCCTACGAGCAGTACTTC. Translating gives CASSFSPYEQYF.

There are a few counts of this clonotype. Its ends do not fully match the called genes, so a read error is possible. The chain employs TRBV6-1 and TRBJ1-2, with no clear D. Germline V gene data show CDR1 as MNHNS and CDR2 as SASEGT. The CDR3 consists of 10 residues. CDR3 region: CAGSEKGYTF. As DNA, the CDR3 is TGTGCCGGCAGTGAAAAAGGCTACACCTTC.

The rearrangement joins TRBV15 to TRBJ2-3; D may be TRBD1 (6 bases). CDR3 length: 15 residues. The V and J ends lost 5 bases and 6 bases respectively, with 18 bases between them. Per the germline V gene, CDR1 is LNHNV and CDR2 is YYDKDF (reference sequence). CDR3 coding DNA: TGTGCCACCAGCCCAGGGACCCTTACAGGGGATACGCAGTATTTT. It codes for CATSPGTLTGDTQYF.

In this sample, this clonotype turned up many times. The chain combines TRBV20-1 with TRBJ1-3, with D possibly matching TRBD1 (6 bases). Trimming removed 3 bases from V and 4 bases from J, with 7 bases in between. Germline V gives CDR1 DFQATT, CDR2 SNEGSKA (reference sequence). The CDR3 length is 12 residues. The CDR3 protein is CSARGAGNTIYF. CDR3 bases: TGCAGTGCTAGGGGGGCCGGAAACACCATATATTTT.

In this sample, this clonotype turned up many times. The chain is built from TRBV28 and TRBJ2-3; 11 bases align to TRBD2. V dropped 1 base and J dropped 2; count of bases not matched to a gene: 2. Germline V gives CDR1 MDHEN, CDR2 SYDVKM. This CDR3 contains 16 residues. Written as DNA, the CDR3 is TGTGCCAGCAGTTTATCTAGCGGGAGGTCCACAGATACGCAGTATTTT. Protein sequence: CASSLSSGRSTDTQYF.

Many counts were recorded for this clonotype. The V and J genes are TRBV19 and TRBJ1-1; D is perhaps TRBD1 (6 bases). Germline V gene data show CDR1 as LNHDA and CDR2 as SQIVND (reference sequence). V was pared by 5 bases and J by 1 base, with 20 bases between. This CDR3 has 17 residues. The CDR3: CASSPYARQERNTEAFF. In DNA, the CDR3 is TGTGCCAGTAGTCCTTACGCCAGACAGGAAAGGAACACTGAAGCTTTCTTT.

The rearrangement links TRBV28 to TRBJ2-6, with unresolved D. V was clipped by 6 bases and J by 3 bases, with 12 bases between them. Germline loops: CDR1 MDHEN, CDR2 SYDVKM. The CDR3 covers 15 residues. CDR3 region: CASRQQGFGANVLTF. CDR3 coding DNA: TGTGCCAGCAGGCAGCAAGGGTTTGGGGCCAACGTCCTGACTTTC.